What follows are 15 T cell receptor beta chains derived from one specimen sequenced in a study of metastatic and nonmetastatic thyroid tumors. Each patient went into thyroid surgery without having received any treatment. TCRdb reprocessed the PCR reads using MiXCR. The sample records about 49,000 clones, around 4% being singletons. Source material: blood. These receptors were obtained from a female donor with papillary thyroid cancer or a benign thyroid nodule (not recorded which). Some clones in this sample may be carry-over from other donors' samples.

This clone was seen a handful of times. At one boundary the junction diverges from the germline segment, which might be a read error. The CDR3 DNA reads TGCGCCAGCAGCCCCGCAGGATGGGAAGAGACCCGGTACTTC. Its translation: CASSPAGWEETRYF. This rearrangement joins TRBV5-1 to TRBJ2-5; no firm D call. CDR1 and CDR2 from the germline V gene are SGHRS and YFSETQ. The CDR3 is 14 residues long.

This clone was picked up many times. This rearrangement joins TRBV7-9 to TRBJ1-3, with a tentative D call TRBD1 (5 bases). Deletions cut 1 base from V and 0 bases from J, with 22 bases between. The length of the CDR3 is 20 residues. Germline V lookup: CDR1 SEHNR, CDR2 FQNEAQ (reference sequence). The CDR3 sequence is CASSLVGFFGASISGNTIYF. The CDR3, as DNA: TGTGCCAGCAGCTTAGTAGGCTTCTTCGGGGCTTCAATCTCTGGAAACACCATATATTTT.

This clone was counted at least ten times. The rearrangement joins TRBV29-1 to TRBJ1-4; no clear D. Trimming removed 4 bases at V and 0 bases at J, with 12 bases between. The V gene's germline CDR1 is SQVTM and CDR2 ANQGSEA. The CDR3 sequence is 15 residues long. The DNA for the CDR3 is TGCAGCGTTGCTGCGGATCCTGCAACTAATGAAAAACTGTTTTTT. It translates to CSVAADPATNEKLFF.

This clone was detected ten times or more. The chain is built from TRBV7-2 and TRBJ2-1; D perhaps matches TRBD2 (6 bases). The length of the CDR3 is 16 residues. CDR1 and CDR2 from the germline V gene are SGHTA and FQGNSA. The V end was cut by 4 bases, the J end by 1 base, with 14 bases between. The chain's CDR3 is CASSWVGGLSYNEQFF. CDR3 DNA: TGTGCCAGCAGCTGGGTGGGAGGATTGTCCTACAATGAGCAGTTCTTC. Combining the CDR3 with reference TRBV7-2 and TRBJ2-1 gives the whole variable domain GAGVSQSPSNKVTEKGKDVELRCDPISGHTALYWYRQSLGQGLEFLIYFQGNSAPDKSGLPSDRFSAERTGGSVSTLTIQRTQQEDSAVYLCASSWVGGLSYNEQFFGPGTRLTVL.

This clone has a count of ten or more. This chain joins TRBV19 and TRBJ1-1; D might be TRBD1 (5 bases). Germline CDR1 and CDR2: LNHDA and SQIVND (reference sequence). Trimming stripped 10 bases from V and 8 bases from J, with 23 bases between. This CDR3 region has 14 residues. CDR3 sequence: CATPIGTDAQEAFF. The DNA of the CDR3 is TGTGCCACCCCGATTGGGACCGACGCCCAAGAAGCTTTCTTT.

This clone has a count of ten or more. This chain links TRBV20-1 with TRBJ2-1; D could derive from TRBD1 or TRBD2 (6 bases each). Germline loops: CDR1 DFQATT, CDR2 SNEGSKA (reference sequence). The CDR3 runs 18 residues. The ends were cut back, 0 bases at V and 4 bases at J, with 22 bases in the middle. The CDR3 nucleotides are TGCAGTGCTAGAGATCATATGAGGGGGGCAGGACTATACAATGAGCAGTTCTTC. Encoded protein: CSARDHMRGAGLYNEQFF.

This clone appeared many times. V usage is TRBV2 and J usage is TRBJ2-7; maybe TRBD1 (7 bases). Germline-derived CDR1 and CDR2 are SNHLY and FYNNEI. Trimming took off 4 bases at V and 10 bases at J, with 20 bases between the two ends. The CDR3 length is 14 residues. The CDR3 reads CASSVRGVLTRQYF. Written as DNA, the CDR3 is TGTGCCAGCAGTGTCAGGGGGGTCCTCACGAGACAGTACTTC.

This clone turned up a few times. This rearrangement joins TRBV12-5 to TRBJ1-2; no reliable D call. This CDR3 comprises 12 residues. Germline CDR1 is LGHNT and CDR2 is FRNRAP. V was pared by 8 bases and J by 4 bases, with 11 bases between. This chain's CDR3 is CASRIVSYGYTF. CDR3 in DNA: TGTGCTAGTCGTATTGTGTCCTATGGCTACACCTTC.

This clone was seen ten or more times. V and J are TRBV6-2 or TRBV6-3 and TRBJ2-7, with 7 nucleotides matching TRBD1. The CDR3 totals 14 residues. V was pared by 2 bases and J by 5 bases, with 6 bases of the junction left unmatched. Germline assignment: CDR1 MNHEY and CDR2 SVGEGT. CDR3 amino acids: CASSYAGQADEQYF. The CDR3 DNA reads TGTGCCAGCAGTTACGCCGGACAGGCTGACGAGCAGTACTTC.

In this sample, this clone turned up a few times. The chain links TRBV27 to TRBJ2-3; 12 nucleotides line up with TRBD2. There are 16 residues in the CDR3. Trimming removed 4 bases from V and 2 bases from J; junction bases left unmatched: 4. Per the germline V gene, CDR1 is MNHEY and CDR2 is SMNVEV (reference sequence). DNA for the CDR3: TGTGCCAGCAGTTCCCGACTAGCGGGGGTCACAGATACGCAGTATTTT. The encoded protein is CASSSRLAGVTDTQYF.

This clone was counted many times. Other DNA sequences of this sample code for an identical CDR3. The gene calls are TRBV2 and TRBJ1-2; D is unresolved. Deletions cut 2 bases from V and 8 bases from J, with 12 bases between. This CDR3 has 13 amino acids. CDR1 and CDR2 from the germline V gene are SNHLY and FYNNEI. Here the CDR3 reads CASSEQTVEGYTF. The CDR3, as DNA: TGTGCCAGCAGTGAACAGACCGTGGAAGGCTACACCTTC. Full variable domain (rest looked up from reference TRBV2 and TRBJ1-2): EPEVTQTPSHQVTQMGQEVILRCVPISNHLYFYWYRQILGQKVEFLVSFYNNEISEKSEIFDDQFSVERPDGSNFTLKIRSTKLEDSAMYFCASSEQTVEGYTFGSGTRLTVV.

This clone appeared many times. The chain is built from TRBV4-1 and TRBJ1-6; no definite D call. The V and J ends lost 6 bases and 0 bases respectively, with 12 bases between them. The CDR3 length is 16 residues. Looked up from germline, CDR1 is MGHRA and CDR2 is YSYEKL. The CDR3 nucleotides are TGCGCCAGCAGGAGAATCCTCAGCTCCTATAATTCACCCCTCCACTTT. This translates into CASRRILSSYNSPLHF.

With regard to this clone: A much larger clone lies a single base off, so this may be a read error. The chain joins TRBV7-9 to TRBJ2-5; 9 bases align to TRBD2. The CDR3 spans 13 residues. Trimming took 6 bases from V and 6 from J; bases not matched to a gene: 5. Per the germline V gene, CDR1 is SEHNR and CDR2 is FQNEAQ (reference sequence). CDR3 sequence (DNA): TGTGCCAGCAGATATAGCGGGAGAAAGACCCAGTACTTC. This translates into CASRYSGRKTQYF. The full variable domain, its missing parts supplied by reference TRBV7-9 and TRBJ2-5, is DTGVSQNPRHKITKRGQNVTFRCDPISEHNRLYWYRQTLGQGPEFLTYFQNEAQLEKSRLLSDRFSAERPKGSFSTLEIQRTEQGDSAMYLCASRYSGRKTQYFGPGTRLLVL.

This clone was counted between two and nine times. The chain recombines TRBV10-2 with TRBJ2-7; 8 bases match TRBD2. This CDR3 has 16 amino acids. The V and J ends lost 2 bases and 2 bases, in that order; junction bases with no gene match: 8. The V gene's germline CDR1 is WSHSY and CDR2 SAAADI. The CDR3 DNA is TGCGCCAGCAGTGAGATTACGGGGGGGGTTCCCTACGAGCAGTACTTC. Residues: CASSEITGGVPYEQYF.

This clone has more than one count but fewer than ten. This chain uses TRBV6-2 or TRBV6-3 with TRBJ1-3, with TRBD1 matching over 10 bases. Germline loops: CDR1 MNHEY, CDR2 SVGEGT. The CDR3 has 18 amino acids. The J segment lost 8 bases and the V segment lost 3 bases, leaving 16 bases of the junction unmatched. The CDR3 DNA sequence: TGTGCCAGCAGTTATTTTGTGGGACAGGGGAAAATAGGAGACACCATATATTTT. Its translation: CASSYFVGQGKIGDTIYF.